This paragraph reports one T cell receptor beta chain. This CDR3 spans 15 amino acids. V lost 4 bases and J lost 10, with 17 bases in between. CDR1 SGHTA and CDR2 FQGNSA come from the germline V gene. In the authors' methods: Estimation of nucleated cell counts was performed using reference gene primer amplification. Repertoires were generated with immunoSEQ multiplex PCR, while TCRdb's copy carries only in-frame clones and drops some. The V and J calls and clone size are taken from that table; D and trimming were inferred from the DNA. The repertoire has around 240,000 clones, 85% of them found once; the top ten carry just under 1%. The data derive from a study of blood T cell repertoires in COVID-19. Overall study: Donors in the United States, Italy and Spain gave samples during acute or convalescent COVID-19. Sample material is recorded as cDNA or gDNA derived from T cells, B-cell-depleted T cells, or PBMCs.

The TCR originated in a man in his forties or fifties with acute or convalescent COVID-19. Material for sequencing was peripheral blood. The rearrangement links TRBV7-2 to TRBJ1-6; weak D call: TRBD1 (5 bases). The CDR3 DNA sequence: TGTGCCAGCAGCTCAGGGCTCCAGGGAGGGTCACCCCTCCACTTT. Its protein product is CASSSGLQGGSPLHF.